The source of this T cell receptor (beta chain) is a study of blood T cell repertoires in COVID-19. Only in-frame clones appear in the TCRdb table, and some are missing; sequencing was by immunoSEQ multiplex PCR. The data show about 190,000 clones, 90% seen once. CDR1 and CDR2 from the germline V gene are PRHDT and FYEKMQ (reference sequence). There are 14 residues in the CDR3. Trimming removed 4 bases from V and 7 bases from J, with 14 bases in between. J is TRBJ2-1 and V is TRBV13, with a possible D match to TRBD1 (6 bases). The sequencing input was peripheral blood. The source of this sequence is a man in his fifties or sixties with acute or convalescent COVID-19. The CDR3 spells CASSSRHRVNEQFF. Written as DNA, the CDR3 is TGTGCCAGCAGCTCACGCCACAGGGTAAATGAGCAGTTCTTC.